One sample yielded the 19 T cell receptor beta chains listed below, sequenced in a study of T cells in Graves' hyperthyroidism and ophthalmopathy. The TCR beta CDR3 regions underwent amplification using RNA transcripts as the source. HTBI primers were the set used in a first-round RT-PCR of the TCR CDR3. Each CDR3 protein is one row after TCRdb ran MiXCR on the multiplex PCR reads. The table includes some 650,000 distinct CDR3 sequences, roughly a sixth detected once. The sample taken for sequencing was blood. The receptors derive from a woman aged 40-49 years with Graves' ophthalmopathy.

The J gene is TRBJ2-4, the V gene TRBV6-2 or TRBV6-3; D not resolved. The CDR3 covers 11 residues. Germline CDR1 and CDR2: MNHEY and SVGEGT. Trimming removed 4 bases from V and 7 bases from J, with 5 bases in between. CDR3 sequence (DNA): TGTGCCAGCAGTTCCTATAACATTCAGTACTTC. It is translated as CASSSYNIQYF.

The chain couples TRBV4-1 to TRBJ2-7; 7 bases agree with TRBD2. After removal of 4 bases from V and 7 bases from J, the junction contained 16 bases not matched to a gene. Germline V gene lookup returns CDR1 MGHRA and CDR2 YSYEKL. This CDR3 has 16 amino acids. The CDR3 DNA follows: TGCGCCAGCAGCCCACTCGGACTAGTTCGCTCGGAGGAGCAGTACTTC. Translated: CASSPLGLVRSEEQYF.

This clonotype has a count of ten or more. This chain links TRBV30 with TRBJ2-6; possibly TRBD1 or TRBD2 for D (5 bases each). Germline V CDR1 and CDR2: GTSNPN, SVGIG (reference sequence). The CDR3 runs to 14 residues. Trimming cost V 5 bases and J 1 base, with 9 bases left between them. CDR3 nucleotide sequence: TGTGCCTGGGGGACGGCATCTGGGGCCAACGTCCTGACTTTC. This gives the protein CAWGTASGANVLTF. The variable domain in full, completed from reference TRBV30 and TRBJ2-6, reads SQTIHQWPATLVQPVGSPLSLECTVEGTSNPNLYWYRQAAGRGLQLLFYSVGIGQISSEVPQNLSASRPQDRQFILSSKKLLLSDSGFYLCAWGTASGANVLTFGAGSRLTVL.

V and J are TRBV20-1 and TRBJ2-6; D is perhaps TRBD1 or TRBD2 (5 bases each). The V gene lost 4 bases and the J gene lost 0 bases, with 19 bases spanning the gap. Looked up from germline, CDR1 is DFQATT and CDR2 is SNEGSKA (reference sequence). The length of the CDR3 is 18 residues. CDR3 region: CSAIPPGALSSGANVLTF. CDR3 DNA: TGCAGTGCTATCCCCCCCGGGGCGCTATCCTCTGGGGCCAACGTCCTGACTTTC.

The gene calls are TRBV4-2 and TRBJ2-3; tentative D call: TRBD2 (6 bases). V lost 0 bases to trimming and J lost 11 bases, with 9 bases between them. Germline values: CDR1 LGHNA, CDR2 YNFKEQ. The CDR3 length is 12 residues. The CDR3 loop is CASSQEDGRQYF. CDR3 DNA sequence: TGTGCCAGCAGCCAAGAAGACGGGAGGCAGTATTTT.

Details on this clonotype: A much larger clonotype is one base distant, so this may be a read error. The chain carries TRBV5-1 and TRBJ2-3; the D is unclear. The CDR3 totals 12 residues. Germline-derived CDR1 and CDR2 are SGHRS and YFSETQ. V lost 3 bases to trimming and J lost 4 bases, with 6 bases between them. The CDR3 DNA is TGCGCCAGCAGCTCGATGTCAGATACGCAGTATTTT. Protein: CASSSMSDTQYF.

This clonotype was counted only a few times. V gene TRBV20-1 combines with J gene TRBJ2-1; maybe TRBD1 (6 bases). Trimming took 0 bases from V and 0 from J, leaving 12 bases between them. This CDR3 is built from 16 residues. Per the germline V gene, CDR1 is DFQATT and CDR2 is SNEGSKA (reference sequence). CDR3 residues: CSARDIVGASYNEQFF. The CDR3 bases are TGCAGTGCTAGAGATATCGTGGGGGCCTCCTACAATGAGCAGTTCTTC.

Ten or more counts support this clonotype. This chain connects TRBV2 to TRBJ2-7, with 8 positions matching TRBD1. The CDR3 length is 14 residues. Germline CDR1 and CDR2: SNHLY and FYNNEI. With 6 bases clipped from V and 3 bases from J, the junction kept 7 bases outside the gene matches. The CDR3 loop is CASSGQGHIYEQYF. CDR3 sequence (DNA): TGTGCCAGCAGCGGACAGGGCCATATCTACGAGCAGTACTTC.

A few counts support this clonotype. CDR3 coding DNA: TGTGCCAGCAGTTACCGGGGACTTGGCTACACCTTC. Translation: CASSYRGLGYTF. The rearrangement uses TRBV6-5 and TRBJ1-2, with D possibly matching TRBD1 (5 bases). This CDR3 is built from 12 residues. The V end was cut by 2 bases, the J end by 7 bases, with 8 bases between. Germline assignment: CDR1 MNHEY and CDR2 SVGAGI.

This clonotype was seen more than once but under ten times. The rearrangement links TRBV7-9 to TRBJ2-2; D is unresolved. This CDR3 region has 14 residues. The germline gives CDR1 SEHNR, CDR2 FQNEAQ (reference sequence). V lost 3 bases and J 2 bases, leaving 7 bases between the germline ends. CDR3 sequence reads: CASSFLQNTGELFF. DNA for the CDR3: TGTGCCAGCAGCTTCCTACAAAACACCGGGGAGCTGTTTTTT. The complete variable domain, with remaining parts taken from reference TRBV7-9 and TRBJ2-2, reads DTGVSQNPRHKITKRGQNVTFRCDPISEHNRLYWYRQTLGQGPEFLTYFQNEAQLEKSRLLSDRFSAERPKGSFSTLEIQRTEQGDSAMYLCASSFLQNTGELFFGEGSRLTVL.

This clonotype was found many times. The chain uses TRBV30 and TRBJ2-4; weak D call: TRBD2 (6 bases). This CDR3 comprises 17 residues. CDR1 is GTSNPN and CDR2 is SVGIG in the germline V gene (reference sequence). The ends were cut back, 2 bases at V and 2 bases at J, with 19 bases in the middle. The CDR3 DNA is TGTGCCTGGAGTTCCCGGGGGATGGCGAGGACCAAAAACATTCAGTACTTC. This codes for CAWSSRGMARTKNIQYF.

V usage is TRBV2 and J usage is TRBJ1-5, with D unresolved. CDR1 is SNHLY and CDR2 is FYNNEI in the germline V gene. V lost 7 bases, J lost 0 bases, and 7 bases lay in between. The CDR3 is 13 amino acids. The CDR3 DNA reads as TGTGCCAGCACCATCCTTAGCAATCAGCCCCAGCATTTT. This translates into CASTILSNQPQHF.

This clonotype has ten or more counts. J is TRBJ1-6 and V is TRBV11-2; D not resolved. The germline V gene encodes CDR1 SGHAT and CDR2 FQNNGV. The CDR3 spans 15 residues. V shed 2 bases and J shed 5 bases, with 10 bases lying between them. For the CDR3, the DNA is TGTGCCAGCAGCTTAACTTTCGGGAATAATTCACCCCTCCACTTT. Translation gives CASSLTFGNNSPLHF.

Many counts were recorded for this clonotype. The V call is TRBV6-1, the J call TRBJ1-1; unclear D gene. This CDR3 is built from 14 residues. The germline V gene encodes CDR1 MNHNS and CDR2 SASEGT. The germline V and J ends were trimmed by 0 bases and 8 bases, with 13 bases remaining between them. CDR3 sequence (DNA): TGTGCCAGCAGTGAAGCGCTTCGGGCGCGGGAAGCTTTCTTT. Protein product: CASSEALRAREAFF.

This clonotype was observed at least ten times. The chain carries TRBV2 and TRBJ2-7; D remains unclear. V shed 6 bases and J shed 4 bases, with 10 bases lying between them. The CDR3 loop spans 12 amino acids. Per the germline V gene, CDR1 is SNHLY and CDR2 is FYNNEI. CDR3 in DNA: TGTGCCAGCAGAATCGTCGGGTACGAGCAGTACTTC. It translates to CASRIVGYEQYF.

This clonotype was observed many times. The V and J genes are TRBV5-1 and TRBJ2-3; no definite D call. The CDR3 has 15 amino acids. Trimming left V 0 bases short and J 2 bases short, with 10 bases between. Germline CDR1 and CDR2: SGHRS and YFSETQ. The CDR3 protein is CASSLGSYPTDTQYF. CDR3 sequence (DNA): TGCGCCAGCAGCTTGGGCTCCTATCCCACAGATACGCAGTATTTT.

This clonotype was observed many times. The V gene is TRBV30, the J gene TRBJ1-1; D is ambiguous. This CDR3 is built from 11 residues. V lost 2 bases, J lost 11 bases, and 12 bases lay in between. Germline CDR1 and CDR2: GTSNPN and SVGIG (reference sequence). The CDR3 is CAWSSPREAFF. For the CDR3, the DNA is TGTGCCTGGAGTTCCCCACGGGAGGCTTTCTTT.

Ten or more counts support this clonotype. The V gene is TRBV3-1, the J gene TRBJ1-2, with D perhaps TRBD1 (6 bases). Germline V gives CDR1 LGHDT, CDR2 YNNKEL (reference sequence). This CDR3 has 14 amino acids. V gave up 4 bases and J gave up 7 bases, with 16 bases separating them. The CDR3 loop is CASSLRAGAVGYTF. The CDR3 DNA is TGTGCCAGCAGCCTCAGGGCAGGGGCGGTTGGCTACACCTTC.

This clonotype has a count of ten or more. The genes are TRBV20-1 and TRBJ2-5; possible D gene TRBD1, 7 bases. Looked up from germline, CDR1 is DFQATT and CDR2 is SNEGSKA (reference sequence). V lost 6 bases, J lost 5 bases, and 19 bases lay in between. CDR3 length: 14 amino acids. This CDR3 is CSARGGTVGETQYF. In DNA form, the CDR3 reads TGCAGTGCCCGGGGCGGGACAGTCGGGGAGACCCAGTACTTC.